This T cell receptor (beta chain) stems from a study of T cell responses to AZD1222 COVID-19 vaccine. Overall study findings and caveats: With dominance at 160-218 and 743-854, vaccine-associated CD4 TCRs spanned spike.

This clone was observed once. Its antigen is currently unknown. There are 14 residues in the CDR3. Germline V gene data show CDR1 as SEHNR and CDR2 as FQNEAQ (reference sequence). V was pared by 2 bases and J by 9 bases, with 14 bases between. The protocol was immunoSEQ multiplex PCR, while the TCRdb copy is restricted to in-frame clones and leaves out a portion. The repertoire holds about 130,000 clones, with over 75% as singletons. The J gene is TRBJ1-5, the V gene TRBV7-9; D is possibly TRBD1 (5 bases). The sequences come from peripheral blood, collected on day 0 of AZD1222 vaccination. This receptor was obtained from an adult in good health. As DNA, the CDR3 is TGTGCCAGCAGCTTACCCGGGACCGGTATGCCCCAGCATTTT. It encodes CASSLPGTGMPQHF.